This T cell receptor beta chain was identified in a study of T cell responses to AZD1222 COVID-19 vaccine. Overall study results and limits: Only 5 or 6 people who got AZD1222 tested seropositive at baseline. Clonal diversity was possibly underestimated, and white British individuals and females predominated among donors. Across the whole spike, CD4 TCRs peaked at regions 160-218 and 743-854.

The junction had 7 bases not matched to a gene; V was cut back by 5 bases and J by 3 bases. The CDR3 has 15 amino acids. The V gene's germline CDR1 is MDHEN and CDR2 SYDVKM. Points on this clone: Its matching antigen is unknown.

The repertoire was sequenced with immunoSEQ multiplex PCR; TCRdb's copy has only in-frame clones and lacks some. The sample includes roughly 70,000 clones, 82% seen only once; the top ten take roughly 5%. The genes are TRBV28 and TRBJ2-7, with 10 bases matching TRBD1. Material: peripheral blood, obtained on day 0 of AZD1222 vaccination. The TCR was taken from an adult in good health. Written as DNA, the CDR3 is TGTGCCAGCAGTCCTGGGACAGGGGATAACTACGAGCAGTACTTC. It is translated as CASSPGTGDNYEQYF.